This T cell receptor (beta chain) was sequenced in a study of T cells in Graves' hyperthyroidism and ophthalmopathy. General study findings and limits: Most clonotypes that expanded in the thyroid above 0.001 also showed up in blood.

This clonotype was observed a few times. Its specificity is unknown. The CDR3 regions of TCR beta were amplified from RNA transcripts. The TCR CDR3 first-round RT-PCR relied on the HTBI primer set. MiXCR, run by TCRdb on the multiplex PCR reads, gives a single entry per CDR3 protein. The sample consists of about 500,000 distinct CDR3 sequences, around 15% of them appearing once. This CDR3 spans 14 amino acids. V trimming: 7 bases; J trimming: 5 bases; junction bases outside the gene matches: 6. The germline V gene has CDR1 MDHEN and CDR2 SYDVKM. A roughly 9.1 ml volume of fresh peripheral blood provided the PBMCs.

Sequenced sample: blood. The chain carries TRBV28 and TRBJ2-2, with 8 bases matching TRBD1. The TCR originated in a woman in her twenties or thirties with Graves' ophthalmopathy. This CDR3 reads CASISTGVTGELFF. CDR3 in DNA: TGTGCCAGCATCTCGACAGGGGTGACCGGGGAGCTGTTTTTT.